A single sample is the source of the 6 T cell receptor beta chains below, sequenced in a study of T cells after yellow fever vaccination. In TCRdb, the 5' RACE reads were re-called with MiXCR into one record per CDR3 protein. The sample consists of fewer than 650,000 distinct CDR3 sequences, around a fifth of them appearing once. The source material was PBMCs, sampled about 21 days after the first yellow fever vaccination. The source is a man aged 18 to 29 who received the YFV17D yellow fever vaccine.

V is TRBV7-2 and J is TRBJ2-3; no clear D. This CDR3 comprises 16 residues. The V gene lost 1 base and the J gene lost 1 base, with 12 bases spanning the gap. The germline V gene encodes CDR1 SGHTA and CDR2 FQGNSA. The CDR3 region is CASSLGDGWGTDTQYF. In DNA, the CDR3 is TGTGCCAGCAGCTTAGGGGATGGGTGGGGCACAGATACGCAGTATTTT.

This clonotype was counted only a few times. The chain carries TRBV12-3 or TRBV12-4 and TRBJ2-1; 7 bases agree with TRBD1. V dropped 7 bases and J dropped 8; count of bases not matched to a gene: 8. This CDR3 has 13 residues. The CDR3 DNA sequence: TGTGCCAGCACCAACACAGGGGTAGATGAGCAGTTCTTC. Translation: CASTNTGVDEQFF.

The sample holds a few counts of this clonotype. The CDR3 here is CASSFPRVAGPSTDTQYF. The CDR3 coding sequence is TGTGCCAGCAGTTTCCCGAGGGTAGCGGGGCCTAGCACAGATACGCAGTATTTT. The V gene is TRBV6-2 or TRBV6-3, the J gene TRBJ2-3, with TRBD2 matching over 8 bases. Germline values: CDR1 MNHEY, CDR2 SVGEGT. With 4 bases clipped from V and 0 bases from J, the junction kept 12 bases outside the gene matches. The CDR3 has 18 amino acids.

The chain combines TRBV20-1 with TRBJ1-3; D remains unclear. The CDR3 contains 15 residues. With 0 bases removed from V and 0 bases from J, the gap between germline ends came to 9 bases. Germline loops: CDR1 DFQATT, CDR2 SNEGSKA (reference sequence). CDR3: CSARDRQSSGNTIYF. In DNA form, the CDR3 reads TGCAGTGCTAGAGATCGCCAGTCCTCTGGAAACACCATATATTTT.

The CDR3 bases are TGTGCCTTGGGCAGGGGAACCGGGGAGCTGTTTTTT. Translated: CALGRGTGELFF. The chain recombines TRBV10-3 with TRBJ2-2; weak D call: TRBD1 (6 bases). The V end was cut by 11 bases, the J end by 5 bases, with 12 bases between. The CDR3 is 12 residues long. Germline V gene lookup returns CDR1 ENHRY and CDR2 SYGVKD.

V gene TRBV28 combines with J gene TRBJ2-2; 8 positions match TRBD1. The CDR3 spans 17 residues. The V segment lost 4 bases and the J segment 0 bases; nucleotides outside the gene matches: 7. Germline V gene lookup returns CDR1 MDHEN and CDR2 SYDVKM. The CDR3 region has the DNA TGTGCCAGCAGTTCCCCGACAGGGGCTACGAACACCGGGGAGCTGTTTTTT. Protein sequence: CASSSPTGATNTGELFF.